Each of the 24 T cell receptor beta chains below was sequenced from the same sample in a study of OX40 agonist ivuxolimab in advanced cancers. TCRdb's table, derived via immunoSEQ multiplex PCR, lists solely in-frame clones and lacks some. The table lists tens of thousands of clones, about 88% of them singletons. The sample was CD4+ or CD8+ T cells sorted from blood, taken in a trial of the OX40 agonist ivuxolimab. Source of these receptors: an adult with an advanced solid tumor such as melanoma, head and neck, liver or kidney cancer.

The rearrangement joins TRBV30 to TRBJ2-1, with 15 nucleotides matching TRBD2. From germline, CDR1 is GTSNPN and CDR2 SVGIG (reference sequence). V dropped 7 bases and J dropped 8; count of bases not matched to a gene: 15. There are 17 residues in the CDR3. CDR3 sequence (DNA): TGTGCCTCCGAACCCTCCAGGACTAGCGGGGGGGTACATGAGCAGTTCTTC. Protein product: CASEPSRTSGGVHEQFF. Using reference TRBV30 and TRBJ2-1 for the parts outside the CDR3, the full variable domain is SQTIHQWPATLVQPVGSPLSLECTVEGTSNPNLYWYRQAAGRGLQLLFYSVGIGQISSEVPQNLSASRPQDRQFILSSKKLLLSDSGFYLCASEPSRTSGGVHEQFFGPGTRLTVL.

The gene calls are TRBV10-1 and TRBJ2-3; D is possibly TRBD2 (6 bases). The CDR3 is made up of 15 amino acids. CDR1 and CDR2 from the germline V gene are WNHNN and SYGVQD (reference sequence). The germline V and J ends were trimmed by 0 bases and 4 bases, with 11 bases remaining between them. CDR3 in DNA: TGCGCCAGCAGTGAGTCTATGCGGGGCGCAGATACGCAGTATTTT. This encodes CASSESMRGADTQYF.

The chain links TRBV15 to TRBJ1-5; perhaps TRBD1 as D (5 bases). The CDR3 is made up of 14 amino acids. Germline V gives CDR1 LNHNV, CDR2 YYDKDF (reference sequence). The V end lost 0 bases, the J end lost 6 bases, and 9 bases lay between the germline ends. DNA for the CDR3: TGTGCCACCAGCAGAGAGGGGACGGTTCAGCCCCAGCATTTT. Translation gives CATSREGTVQPQHF.

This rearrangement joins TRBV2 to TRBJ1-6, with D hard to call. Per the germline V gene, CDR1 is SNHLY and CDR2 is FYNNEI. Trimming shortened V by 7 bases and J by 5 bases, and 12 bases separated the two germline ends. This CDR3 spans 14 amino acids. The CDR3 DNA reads TGTGCCAGCATGGCGCGGGTGAATAATTCACCCCTCCACTTT. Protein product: CASMARVNNSPLHF.

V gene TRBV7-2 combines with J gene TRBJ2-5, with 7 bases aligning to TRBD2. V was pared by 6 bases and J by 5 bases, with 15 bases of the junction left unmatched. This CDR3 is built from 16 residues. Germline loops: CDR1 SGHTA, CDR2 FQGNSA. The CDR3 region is CASSEVHGGMGETQYF. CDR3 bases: TGTGCCAGCAGTGAAGTACACGGGGGGATGGGGGAGACCCAGTACTTC.

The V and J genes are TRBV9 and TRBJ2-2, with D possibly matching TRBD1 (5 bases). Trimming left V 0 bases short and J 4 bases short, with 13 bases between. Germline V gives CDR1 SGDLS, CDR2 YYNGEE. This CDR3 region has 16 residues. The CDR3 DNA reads TGTGCCAGCAGCGTAGAGGTCAGGGTTGGCACCGGGGAGCTGTTTTTT. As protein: CASSVEVRVGTGELFF.

The CDR3 DNA reads TGTGCCACCAGCACCTCAGGGACCGGGGGGCATACGCAGTATTTT. Its protein product is CATSTSGTGGHTQYF. J is TRBJ2-3 and V is TRBV15, with D perhaps TRBD2 (7 bases). This CDR3 spans 15 amino acids. Trimming stripped 4 bases from V and 7 bases from J, with 18 bases between. From germline, CDR1 is LNHNV and CDR2 YYDKDF (reference sequence).

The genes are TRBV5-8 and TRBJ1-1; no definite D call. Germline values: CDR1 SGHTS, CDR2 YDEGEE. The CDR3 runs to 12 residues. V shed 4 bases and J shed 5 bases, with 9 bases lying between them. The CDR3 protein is CASSPSGTEAFF. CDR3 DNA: TGTGCCAGCAGCCCCTCGGGAACTGAAGCTTTCTTT.

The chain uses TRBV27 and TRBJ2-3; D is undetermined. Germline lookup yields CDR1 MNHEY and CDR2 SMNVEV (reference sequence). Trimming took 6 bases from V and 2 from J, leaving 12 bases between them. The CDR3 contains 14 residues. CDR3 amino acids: CASRRNTHTDTQYF. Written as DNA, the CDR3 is TGTGCCAGCAGGAGGAACACCCACACAGATACGCAGTATTTT.

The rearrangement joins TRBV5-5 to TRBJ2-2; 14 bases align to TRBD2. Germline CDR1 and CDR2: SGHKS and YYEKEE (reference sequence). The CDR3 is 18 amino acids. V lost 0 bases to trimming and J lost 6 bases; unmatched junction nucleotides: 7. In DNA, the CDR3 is TGTGCCAGCAGCTTGGCGACTAGCGGGGGGGCGACGGCCGGGGAGCTGTTTTTT. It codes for CASSLATSGGATAGELFF.

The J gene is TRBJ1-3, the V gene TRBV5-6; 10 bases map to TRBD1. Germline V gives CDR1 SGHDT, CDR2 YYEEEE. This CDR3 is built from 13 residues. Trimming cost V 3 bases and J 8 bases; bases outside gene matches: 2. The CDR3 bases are TGTGCCAGCAGCTGGACAGGGGGGGACACCATATATTTT. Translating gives CASSWTGGDTIYF.

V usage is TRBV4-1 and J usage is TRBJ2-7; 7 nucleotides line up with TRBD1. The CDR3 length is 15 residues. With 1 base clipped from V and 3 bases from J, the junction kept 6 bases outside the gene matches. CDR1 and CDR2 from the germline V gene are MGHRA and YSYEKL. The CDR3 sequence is CASSQGRTGFYEQYF. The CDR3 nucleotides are TGCGCCAGCAGCCAAGGGAGGACAGGATTCTACGAGCAGTACTTC.

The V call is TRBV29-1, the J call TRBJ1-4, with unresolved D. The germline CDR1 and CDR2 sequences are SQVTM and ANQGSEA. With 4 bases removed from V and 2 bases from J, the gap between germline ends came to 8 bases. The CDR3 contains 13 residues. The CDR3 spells CSVARQTNEKLFF. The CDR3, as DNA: TGCAGCGTTGCTCGGCAGACTAATGAAAAACTGTTTTTT.

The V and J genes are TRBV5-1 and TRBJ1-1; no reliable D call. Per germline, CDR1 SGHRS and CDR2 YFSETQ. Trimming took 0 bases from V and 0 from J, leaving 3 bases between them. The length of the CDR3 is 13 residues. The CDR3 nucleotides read TGCGCCAGCAGCTTGGTAGTGAACACTGAAGCTTTCTTT. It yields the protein CASSLVVNTEAFF.

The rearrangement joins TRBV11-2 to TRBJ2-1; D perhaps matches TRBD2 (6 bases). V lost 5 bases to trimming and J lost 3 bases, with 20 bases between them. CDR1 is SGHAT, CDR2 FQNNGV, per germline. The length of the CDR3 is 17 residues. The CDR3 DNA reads TGTGCCAGCAGCCCCCGCGGGGTCCGAAACCTCTACAATGAGCAGTTCTTC. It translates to CASSPRGVRNLYNEQFF. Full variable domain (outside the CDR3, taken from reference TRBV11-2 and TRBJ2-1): EAGVAQSPRYKIIEKRQSVAFWCNPISGHATLYWYQQILGQGPKLLIQFQNNGVVDDSQLPKDRFSAERLKGVDSTLKIQPAKLEDSAVYLCASSPRGVRNLYNEQFFGPGTRLTVL.

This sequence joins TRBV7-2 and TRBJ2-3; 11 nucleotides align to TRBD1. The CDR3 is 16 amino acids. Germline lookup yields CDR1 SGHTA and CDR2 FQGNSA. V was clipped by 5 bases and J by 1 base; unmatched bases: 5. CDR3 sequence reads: CASSRGQGARTDTQYF. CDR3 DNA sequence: TGTGCCAGCAGCCGCGGACAGGGGGCGCGCACAGATACGCAGTATTTT.

The CDR3 DNA sequence: TGTGCCAGCTCACCACCGGGACTAGCGGGGTACCAAGAGACCCAGTACTTC. This codes for CASSPPGLAGYQETQYF. J is TRBJ2-5 and V is TRBV18, with TRBD2 identical over 13 bases. Germline CDR1 is KGHSH and CDR2 is LQKENI. Germline trimming cut 0 bases from V and 0 bases from J; bases unmatched to any gene: 1. The CDR3 is 17 amino acids.

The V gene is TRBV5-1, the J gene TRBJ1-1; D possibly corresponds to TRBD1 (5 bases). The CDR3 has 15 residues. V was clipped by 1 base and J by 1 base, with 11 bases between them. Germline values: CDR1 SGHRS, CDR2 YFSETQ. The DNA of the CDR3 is TGCGCCAGCAGCTTGACCAGGGTGGCGAACACTGAAGCTTTCTTT. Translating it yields CASSLTRVANTEAFF.

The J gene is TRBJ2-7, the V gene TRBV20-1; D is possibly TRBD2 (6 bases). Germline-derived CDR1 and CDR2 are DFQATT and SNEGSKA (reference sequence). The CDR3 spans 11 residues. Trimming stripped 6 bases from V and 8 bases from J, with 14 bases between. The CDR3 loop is CSAPWGVKQYF. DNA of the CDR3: TGCAGTGCCCCTTGGGGGGTGAAGCAGTACTTC.

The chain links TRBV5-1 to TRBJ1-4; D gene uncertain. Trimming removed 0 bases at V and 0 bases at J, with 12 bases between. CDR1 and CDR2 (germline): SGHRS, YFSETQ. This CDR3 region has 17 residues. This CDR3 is CASSLEAGPATNEKLFF. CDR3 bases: TGCGCCAGCAGCTTGGAGGCCGGGCCCGCAACTAATGAAAAACTGTTTTTT.

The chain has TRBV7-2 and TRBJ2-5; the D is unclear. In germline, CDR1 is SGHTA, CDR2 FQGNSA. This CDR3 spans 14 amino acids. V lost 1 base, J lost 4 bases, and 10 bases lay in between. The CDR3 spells CASSLDPRLETQYF. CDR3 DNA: TGTGCCAGCAGCTTAGATCCCAGATTAGAGACCCAGTACTTC.

DNA of the CDR3: TGTGCCAGCAGCCAAGGACTGATTAGCGGGGGCCGCGGGGAGCTGTTTTTT. It encodes CASSQGLISGGRGELFF. This chain uses TRBV14 with TRBJ2-2, with 9 bases identical to TRBD2. Germline loops: CDR1 SGHDN, CDR2 FVKESK. There are 17 residues in the CDR3. Trimming cost V 1 base and J 7 bases; bases outside gene matches: 10.

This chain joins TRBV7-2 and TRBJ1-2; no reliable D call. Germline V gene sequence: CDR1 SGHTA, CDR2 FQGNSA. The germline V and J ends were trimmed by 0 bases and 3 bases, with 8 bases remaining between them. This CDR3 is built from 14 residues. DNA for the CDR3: TGTGCCAGCAGCTTAGCCCCTGGGGACTATGGCTACACCTTC. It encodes CASSLAPGDYGYTF.

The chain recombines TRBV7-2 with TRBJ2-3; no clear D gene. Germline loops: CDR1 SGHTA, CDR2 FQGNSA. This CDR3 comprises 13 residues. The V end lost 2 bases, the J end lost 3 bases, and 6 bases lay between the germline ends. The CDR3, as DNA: TGTGCCAGCAGCTTATCGGGTACAGATACGCAGTATTTT. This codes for CASSLSGTDTQYF.